These T cell receptor beta chains were read from a single sample in a study of CD8+ T cells in alopecia areata. Profiled with immunoSEQ multiplex PCR; TCRdb holds only in-frame clones, not every one. The table lists 130,000 or so clones, roughly 86% of them singletons, with around 13% in the top ten. Sequenced here: CD8+ T cells sorted from blood, sampled at week 4, from a patient treated with tofacitinib. These receptors all stem from a human donor with alopecia areata. Both conserved end residues are part of each CDR3. Each record gives: J gene, D gene, V gene, clone size, CDR3 protein, CDR3 DNA. A D gene is named only where the DNA matches it firmly. Clone size is stated in some rows and not others, as once, few, many or a class when expanded.

TRBJ2-2	TRBD2	TRBV7-6	once	CASSTRTSGGAIATGELFF	TGTGCCAGCAGCACCCGGACTAGCGGGGGGGCAATTGCAACCGGGGAGCTGTTTTTT
TRBJ2-5	-	TRBV16	-	CASTSGGGQETQYF	TGTGCCAGCACGAGCGGTGGTGGCCAAGAGACCCAGTACTTC
TRBJ2-5	-	TRBV13	-	CASSLGHNQYF	TGTGCCAGCAGCTTAGGGCATAACCAGTACTTC
TRBJ2-7	TRBD2	TRBV6-5	-	CASSPTSGDYEQYF	TGTGCCAGCAGTCCTACTAGCGGGGACTACGAGCAGTACTTC
TRBJ2-1	TRBD2	TRBV7-9	-	CASSEGLAGYNEQFF	TGTGCCAGCAGCGAGGGACTAGCGGGGTACAATGAGCAGTTCTTC
TRBJ1-1	-	TRBV4-1	-	CASSQDPGGNTEAFF	TGCGCCAGCAGCCAAGATCCGGGGGGGAACACTGAAGCTTTCTTT
TRBJ2-7	-	TRBV27	-	CASTSGWREQYF	TGTGCCAGCACCTCAGGGTGGCGTGAGCAGTACTTC
TRBJ1-1	-	TRBV29-1	-	CSVEPGDTEAFF	TGCAGCGTTGAACCCGGGGACACTGAAGCTTTCTTT
TRBJ1-5	-	TRBV19	-	CASSYGDYQPQHF	TGTGCCAGTAGTTACGGGGATTATCAGCCCCAGCATTTT
TRBJ2-1	-	TRBV30	-	CAWSPITDEQFF	TGTGCCTGGAGTCCAATTACCGATGAGCAGTTCTTC
TRBJ2-7	-	TRBV10-1	-	CASSGQESYEQYF	TGCGCCAGCAGTGGACAGGAGTCCTACGAGCAGTACTTC
TRBJ2-1	TRBD1	TRBV7-9	-	CASSPGQGGLYNEQFF	TGTGCCAGCAGCCCGGGACAGGGGGGACTCTACAATGAGCAGTTCTTC
TRBJ2-1	-	TRBV4-1	-	CASSQERPAPYNEQFF	TGCGCCAGCAGCCAGGAAAGACCCGCGCCGTACAATGAGCAGTTCTTC